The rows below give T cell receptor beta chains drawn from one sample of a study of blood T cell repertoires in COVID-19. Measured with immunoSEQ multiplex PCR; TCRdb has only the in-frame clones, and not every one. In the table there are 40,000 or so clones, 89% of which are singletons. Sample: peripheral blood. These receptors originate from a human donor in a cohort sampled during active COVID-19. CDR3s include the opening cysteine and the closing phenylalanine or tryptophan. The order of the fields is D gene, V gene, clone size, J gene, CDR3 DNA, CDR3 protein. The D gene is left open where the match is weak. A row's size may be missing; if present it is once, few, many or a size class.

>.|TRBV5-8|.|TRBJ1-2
TGTGCCAGCAGGATGCGGGGGTACGACCGGTCCTATGGCTACACCTTC
CASRMRGYDRSYGYTF
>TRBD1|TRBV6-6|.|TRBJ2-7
TGTGCCAGCAGTCACGGGACAGGGCGAGACGAGCAGTACTTC
CASSHGTGRDEQYF
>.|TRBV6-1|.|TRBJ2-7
TGTGCCAGCAGTGAAGGAAGACACTCCTACGAGCAGTACTTC
CASSEGRHSYEQYF
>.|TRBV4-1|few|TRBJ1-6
TGCGCCAGCAGCCAAACTTCGACAGTGAATTCACCCCTCCACTTT
CASSQTSTVNSPLHF
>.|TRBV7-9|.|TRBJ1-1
TGTGCCAGCAGCAAACGGGGGGGCGGCGAGGAAGCTTTCTTT
CASSKRGGGEEAFF
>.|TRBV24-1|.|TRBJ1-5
TGTGCCACTCGTGGCACGCAGCCCCAGCATTTT
CATRGTQPQHF
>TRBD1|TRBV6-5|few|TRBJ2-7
TGTGCCAGCAGTCGAACAGGGGTCGACGAGCAGTACTTC
CASSRTGVDEQYF
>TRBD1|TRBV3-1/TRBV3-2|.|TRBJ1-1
TGTGCCAGCAGCCAGCGGGGACAGGGGGAATCCGAAGCTTTCTTT
CASSQRGQGESEAFF
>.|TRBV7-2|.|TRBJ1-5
TGTGCCAGCAGCTATTTAGGAGTCAATCAGCCCCAGCATTTT
CASSYLGVNQPQHF
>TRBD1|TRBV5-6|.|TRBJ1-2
TGTGCCAGCAGATTTGCAGGGACAGGGGACGGCTACACCTTC
CASRFAGTGDGYTF
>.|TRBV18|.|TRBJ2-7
TGTGCCAGCTCACCACCGGGTCGCGGGACCTACGAGCAGTACTTC
CASSPPGRGTYEQYF
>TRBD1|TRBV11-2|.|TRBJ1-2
TGTGCCAGCAGCTTATATAGGGGACAGGGGACTGAAGGCTATGGCTACACCTTC
CASSLYRGQGTEGYGYTF
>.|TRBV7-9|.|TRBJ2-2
TGTGCCAGCAGCTTCAGGGGAAGGAACACCGGGGAGCTGTTTTTT
CASSFRGRNTGELFF
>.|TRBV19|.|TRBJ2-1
TGTGCCAGTAGTATAGGGCTGAACAATGAGCAGTTCTTC
CASSIGLNNEQFF
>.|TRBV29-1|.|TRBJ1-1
TGCAGCGTTGAAGAGGCGACAGACCGCAGGAACACTGAAGCTTTCTTT
CSVEEATDRRNTEAFF
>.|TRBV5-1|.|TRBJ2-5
TGCGCCAGCAGCTTGGGCGGAGGAGAGACCCAGTACTTC
CASSLGGGETQYF